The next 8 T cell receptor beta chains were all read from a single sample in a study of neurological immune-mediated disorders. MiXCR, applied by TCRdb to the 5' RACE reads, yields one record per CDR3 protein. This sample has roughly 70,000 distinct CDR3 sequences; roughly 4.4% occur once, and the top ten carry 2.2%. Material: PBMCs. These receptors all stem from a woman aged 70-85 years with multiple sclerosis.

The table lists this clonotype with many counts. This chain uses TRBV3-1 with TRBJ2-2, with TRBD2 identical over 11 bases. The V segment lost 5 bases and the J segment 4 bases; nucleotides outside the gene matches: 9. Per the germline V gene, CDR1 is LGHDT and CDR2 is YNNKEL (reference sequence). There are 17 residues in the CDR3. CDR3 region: CASSTLAGGRITGELFF. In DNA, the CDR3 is TGTGCCAGCAGCACATTAGCGGGAGGGCGCATCACCGGGGAGCTGTTTTTT.

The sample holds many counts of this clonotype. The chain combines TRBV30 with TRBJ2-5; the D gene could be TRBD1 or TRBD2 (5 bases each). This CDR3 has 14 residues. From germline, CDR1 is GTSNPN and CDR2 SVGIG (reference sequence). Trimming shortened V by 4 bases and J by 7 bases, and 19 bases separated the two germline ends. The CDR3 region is CAWTPPGAAGTQYF. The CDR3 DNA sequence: TGTGCCTGGACCCCCCCCGGGGCCGCTGGGACCCAGTACTTC.

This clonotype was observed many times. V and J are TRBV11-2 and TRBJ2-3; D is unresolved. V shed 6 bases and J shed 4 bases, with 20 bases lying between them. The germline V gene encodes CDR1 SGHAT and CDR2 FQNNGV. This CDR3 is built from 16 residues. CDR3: CASRSQTQLEPDTQYF. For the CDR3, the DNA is TGTGCCAGCAGATCTCAAACGCAGCTCGAACCAGATACGCAGTATTTT.

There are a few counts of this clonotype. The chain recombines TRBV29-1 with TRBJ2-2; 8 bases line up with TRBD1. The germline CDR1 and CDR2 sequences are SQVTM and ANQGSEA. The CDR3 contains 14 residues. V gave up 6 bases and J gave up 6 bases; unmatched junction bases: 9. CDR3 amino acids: CSVSGQGNPGELFF. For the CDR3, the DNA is TGCAGCGTCTCTGGACAGGGCAATCCCGGGGAGCTGTTTTTT.

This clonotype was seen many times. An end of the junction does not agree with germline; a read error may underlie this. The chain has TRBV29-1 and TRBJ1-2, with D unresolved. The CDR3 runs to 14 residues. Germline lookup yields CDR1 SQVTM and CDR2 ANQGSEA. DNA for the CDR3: TGCAGCGTTCAAGACCGAGCGGAATACTATGGCTACACCTTC. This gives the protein CSVQDRAEYYGYTF.

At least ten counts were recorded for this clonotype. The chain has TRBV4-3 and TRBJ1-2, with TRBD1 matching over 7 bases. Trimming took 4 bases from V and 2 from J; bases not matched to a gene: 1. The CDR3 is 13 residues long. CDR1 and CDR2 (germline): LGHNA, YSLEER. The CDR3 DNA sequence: TGCGCCAGCAGCCGGGGACAGAACTATGGCTACACCTTC. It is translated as CASSRGQNYGYTF.

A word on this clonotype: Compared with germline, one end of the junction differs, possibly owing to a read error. CDR3 sequence: CASSLGQLNNSHLHF. The CDR3 DNA reads as TGTGCCAGCAGCTTAGGACAGCTGAATAATTCACACCTCCACTTT. J is TRBJ1-6 and V is TRBV7-2; D possibly corresponds to TRBD1 (5 bases). Germline CDR1 reads SGHTA; CDR2 reads FQGNSA. The CDR3 contains 15 residues.

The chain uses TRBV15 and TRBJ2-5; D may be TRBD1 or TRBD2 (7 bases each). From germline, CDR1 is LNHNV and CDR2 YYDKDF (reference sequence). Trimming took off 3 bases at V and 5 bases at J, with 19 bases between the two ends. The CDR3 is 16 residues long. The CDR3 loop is CATSSGGGGGAETQYF. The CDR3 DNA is TGTGCCACCAGCAGTGGGGGGGGAGGGGGCGCGGAGACCCAGTACTTC.